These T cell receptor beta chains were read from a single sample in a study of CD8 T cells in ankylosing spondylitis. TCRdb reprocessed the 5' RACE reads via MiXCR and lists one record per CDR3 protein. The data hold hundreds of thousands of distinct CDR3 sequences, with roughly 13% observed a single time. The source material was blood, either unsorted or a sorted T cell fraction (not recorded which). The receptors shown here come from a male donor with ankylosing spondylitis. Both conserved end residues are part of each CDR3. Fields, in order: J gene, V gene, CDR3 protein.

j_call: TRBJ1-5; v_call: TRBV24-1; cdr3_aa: CATSLGPGQPQHF
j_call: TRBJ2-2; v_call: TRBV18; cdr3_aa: CASSPPGRGTGELFF
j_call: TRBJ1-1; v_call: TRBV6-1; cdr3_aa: CASSEPAGGGTEAFF
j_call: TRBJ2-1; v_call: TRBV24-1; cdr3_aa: CATSDSRAGMSYNEQFF
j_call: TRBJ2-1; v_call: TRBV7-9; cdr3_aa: CASSLASGAAPQFF
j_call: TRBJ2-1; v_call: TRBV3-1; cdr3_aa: CASSQEQGLGLNEQFF
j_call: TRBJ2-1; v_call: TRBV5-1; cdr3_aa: CASSLESGGQNEQFF
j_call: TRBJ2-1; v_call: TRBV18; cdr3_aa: CASSPRPGQGSYNEQFF
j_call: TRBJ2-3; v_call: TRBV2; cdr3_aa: CASSERRTSGTDTQYF
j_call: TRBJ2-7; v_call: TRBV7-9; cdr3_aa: CASSPPGLAASSYEQYF
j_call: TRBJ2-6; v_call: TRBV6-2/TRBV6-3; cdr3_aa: CASSLLAGNVNSGANVLTF
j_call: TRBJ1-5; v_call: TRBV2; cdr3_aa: CASRVGAGQPQHF
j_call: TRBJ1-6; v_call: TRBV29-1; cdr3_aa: CSVGDTDNSPLHF
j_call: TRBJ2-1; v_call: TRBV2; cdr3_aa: CASRGLVPNEQFF
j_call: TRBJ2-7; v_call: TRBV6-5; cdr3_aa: CASSYSSGMSPYEQYF
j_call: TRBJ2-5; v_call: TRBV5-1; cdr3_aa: CASSPGPGKETQYF
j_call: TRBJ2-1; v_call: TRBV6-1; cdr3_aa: CASSEVQGQFF
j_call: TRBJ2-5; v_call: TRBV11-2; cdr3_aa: CASSLGSGRAQETQYF
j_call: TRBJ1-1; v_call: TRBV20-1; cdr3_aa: CSAPRQGGTEAFF
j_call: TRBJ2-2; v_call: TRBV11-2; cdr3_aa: CASSLSAREYDGELFF
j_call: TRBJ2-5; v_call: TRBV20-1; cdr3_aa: CSARVAVDQETQYF
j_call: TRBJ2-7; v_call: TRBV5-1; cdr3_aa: CASSLGKGYEQYF